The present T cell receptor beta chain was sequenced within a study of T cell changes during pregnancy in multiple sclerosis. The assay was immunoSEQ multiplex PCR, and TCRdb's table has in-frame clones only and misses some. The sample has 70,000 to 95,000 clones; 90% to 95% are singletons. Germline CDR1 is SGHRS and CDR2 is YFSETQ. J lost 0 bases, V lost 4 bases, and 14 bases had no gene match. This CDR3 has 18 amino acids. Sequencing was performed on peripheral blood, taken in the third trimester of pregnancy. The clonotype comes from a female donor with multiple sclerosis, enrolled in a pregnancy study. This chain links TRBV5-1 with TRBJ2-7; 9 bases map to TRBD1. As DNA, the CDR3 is TGCGCCAGCAGCCGAGTCCCGGGACAGGGTTCGGGCTCCTACGAGCAGTACTTC. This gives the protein CASSRVPGQGSGSYEQYF.